These T cell receptor beta chains were read from a single sample in a study of blood T cell repertoires in COVID-19. Using immunoSEQ multiplex PCR, the repertoire was profiled, and TCRdb retains in-frame clones only, with some absent. The sample yields 150,000 to 200,000 clones, 82% seen once. The material sequenced was peripheral blood. These receptors all come from a woman older than 75 with acute or convalescent COVID-19. Both conserved end residues are part of each CDR3. Each record gives: J gene, clone size, D gene, V gene, CDR3 protein, CDR3 DNA. The D gene is left open where the match is weak. A row's size may be missing; if present it is once, few, many or a size class.

J: TRBJ2-7
size: NA
D: NA
V: TRBV7-9
CDR3: CASSFGAEQYF
DNA: TGTGCCAGCAGCTTTGGAGCGGAGCAGTACTTC

J: TRBJ2-3
size: NA
D: TRBD2
V: TRBV3-1/TRBV3-2
CDR3: CASSPHQAGGPDTQYF
DNA: TGTGCCAGCAGCCCCCATCAAGCGGGAGGGCCCGATACGCAGTATTTT

J: TRBJ1-2
size: few
D: TRBD1
V: TRBV2
CDR3: CARRGGGKHGYTF
DNA: TGTGCCAGAAGAGGGGGCGGTAAGCATGGCTACACCTTC

J: TRBJ2-1
size: NA
D: NA
V: TRBV6-5
CDR3: CASSTGYNEQFF
DNA: TGTGCCAGCAGCACAGGGTACAATGAGCAGTTCTTC

J: TRBJ2-3
size: few
D: TRBD2
V: TRBV2
CDR3: CASSEVGLAGRSTDTQYF
DNA: TGTGCCAGCAGTGAAGTCGGACTAGCGGGAAGGAGCACAGATACGCAGTATTTT

J: TRBJ2-3
size: once
D: NA
V: TRBV28
CDR3: CASSPSRRDTDTQYF
DNA: TGTGCCAGCAGTCCGTCCCGGCGGGACACAGATACGCAGTATTTT

J: TRBJ1-5
size: NA
D: TRBD1
V: TRBV19
CDR3: CASGRGLISNQPQHF
DNA: TGTGCCAGTGGCAGGGGGCTAATTAGCAATCAGCCCCAGCATTTT

J: TRBJ1-1
size: NA
D: NA
V: TRBV19
CDR3: CASSIFDSLNTEAFF
DNA: TGTGCCAGTAGTATTTTTGACAGTCTGAACACTGAAGCTTTCTTT

J: TRBJ2-1
size: few
D: TRBD2
V: TRBV9
CDR3: CASSVVAGAYNEQFF
DNA: TGTGCCAGCAGCGTAGTAGCGGGAGCGTACAATGAGCAGTTCTTC

J: TRBJ1-1
size: NA
D: NA
V: TRBV28
CDR3: CASSLSYLEGAFF
DNA: TGTGCCAGCAGTTTATCGTACTTGGAGGGGGCTTTCTTT

J: TRBJ1-1
size: few
D: TRBD1
V: TRBV6-5
CDR3: CASSLTGASTEAFF
DNA: TGTGCCAGCAGCCTCACAGGGGCGAGCACTGAAGCTTTCTTT

J: TRBJ2-5
size: NA
D: NA
V: TRBV5-1
CDR3: CASSFSGRETQYF
DNA: TGCGCCAGCAGCTTCTCGGGGAGAGAGACCCAGTACTTC

J: TRBJ2-3
size: few
D: NA
V: TRBV1
CDR3: CTSRPLAGGPRTDTQYF
DNA: TGCACCAGCAGGCCGCTAGCGGGAGGGCCGCGCACAGATACGCAGTATTTT

J: TRBJ1-3
size: few
D: NA
V: TRBV7-9
CDR3: CASSLQVLPGNTIYF
DNA: TGTGCCAGCAGCTTGCAGGTCCTTCCTGGAAACACCATATATTTT

J: TRBJ1-2
size: NA
D: NA
V: TRBV6-2/TRBV6-3
CDR3: CASSAEPSYGYTF
DNA: TGTGCCAGCAGTGCCGAGCCCTCCTATGGCTACACCTTC

J: TRBJ2-7
size: NA
D: NA
V: TRBV27
CDR3: CASSPRDLHEQYF
DNA: TGTGCCAGCAGCCCTCGAGACTTGCACGAGCAGTACTTC

J: TRBJ1-5
size: NA
D: NA
V: TRBV19
CDR3: CASSIRVGQPQHF
DNA: TGTGCCAGTAGTATCAGGGTCGGTCAGCCCCAGCATTTT